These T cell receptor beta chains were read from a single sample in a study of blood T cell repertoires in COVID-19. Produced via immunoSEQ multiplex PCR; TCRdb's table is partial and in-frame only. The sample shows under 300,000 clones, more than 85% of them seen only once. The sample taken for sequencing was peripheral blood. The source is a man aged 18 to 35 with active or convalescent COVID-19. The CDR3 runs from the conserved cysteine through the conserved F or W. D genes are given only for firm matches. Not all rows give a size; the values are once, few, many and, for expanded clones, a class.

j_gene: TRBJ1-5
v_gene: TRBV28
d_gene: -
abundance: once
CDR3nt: TGTGCCAGCACCTCGGGGGAGCCCCAGCATTTT
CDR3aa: CASTSGEPQHF

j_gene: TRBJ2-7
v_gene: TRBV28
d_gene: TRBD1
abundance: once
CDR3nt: TGTGCCAGCAATCTCGCCCCACAGGGGGCCCACGAGCAGTACTTC
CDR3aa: CASNLAPQGAHEQYF

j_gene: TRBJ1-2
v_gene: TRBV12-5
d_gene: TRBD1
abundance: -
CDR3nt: TGTGCTAGTGGTTTGAACCGGGACAGGGGGCATGGCTACACCTTC
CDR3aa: CASGLNRDRGHGYTF

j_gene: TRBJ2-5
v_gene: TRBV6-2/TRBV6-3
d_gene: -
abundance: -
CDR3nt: TGTGCCAGCAGTTACCCAGGGACTTCGGTTATCTCGGACGGGATGGAGACCCAGTACTTC
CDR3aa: CASSYPGTSVISDGMETQYF

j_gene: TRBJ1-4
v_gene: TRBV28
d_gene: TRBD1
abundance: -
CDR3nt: TGTGCCAGCAGTTTGGCCAGGACAGGGAGAAAAAAACTGTTTTTT
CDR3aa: CASSLARTGRKKLFF

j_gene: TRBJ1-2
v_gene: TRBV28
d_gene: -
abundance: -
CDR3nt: TGTGCCAGCAGTCCGCAAGCAATCTATTATGGCTACACCTTC
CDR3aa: CASSPQAIYYGYTF

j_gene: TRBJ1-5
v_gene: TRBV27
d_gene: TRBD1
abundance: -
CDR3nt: TGTGCCAGCAGTTCTACCCCGGACAGGGTGGAGCCCCAGCATTTT
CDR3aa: CASSSTPDRVEPQHF

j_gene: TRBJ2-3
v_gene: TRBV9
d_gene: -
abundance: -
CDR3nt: TGTGCCAGCAGCCCGGTGGGGGGTACAGATACGCAGTATTTT
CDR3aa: CASSPVGGTDTQYF

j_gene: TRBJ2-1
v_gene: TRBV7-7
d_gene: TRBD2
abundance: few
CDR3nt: TGTGCCAGCAGCTTAGTGGCGGCGGGGGGGACCCTCAATGAGCAGTTCTTC
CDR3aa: CASSLVAAGGTLNEQFF

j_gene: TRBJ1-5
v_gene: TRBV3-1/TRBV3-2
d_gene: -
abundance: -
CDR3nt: TGTGCCAGCAGCCAAGACAGGTCCCTAAGCAATCAGCCCCAGCATTTT
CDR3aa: CASSQDRSLSNQPQHF

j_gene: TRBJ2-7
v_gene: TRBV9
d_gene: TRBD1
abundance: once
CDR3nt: TGTGCCAGCAGCGCCGGGACAGGGTTCTACGAGCAGTACTTC
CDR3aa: CASSAGTGFYEQYF

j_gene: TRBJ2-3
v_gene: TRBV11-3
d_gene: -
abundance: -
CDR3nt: TGTGCCAGCAGCTGGGGGGGCACAGATACGCAGTATTTT
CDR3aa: CASSWGGTDTQYF

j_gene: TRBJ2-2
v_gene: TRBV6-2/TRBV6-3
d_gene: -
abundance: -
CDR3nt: TGTGCCAGCAGTGCAGAAGTGAACACCGGGGAGCTGTTTTTT
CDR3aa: CASSAEVNTGELFF

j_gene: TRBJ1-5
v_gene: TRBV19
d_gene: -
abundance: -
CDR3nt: TGTGCCAGTAGAATACAGGATCAGCCCCAGCATTTT
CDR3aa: CASRIQDQPQHF

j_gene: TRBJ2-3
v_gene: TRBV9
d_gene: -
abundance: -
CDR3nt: TGTGCCAGCAGCCCGCCACTTATAACTAGCACAGATACGCAGTATTTT
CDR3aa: CASSPPLITSTDTQYF

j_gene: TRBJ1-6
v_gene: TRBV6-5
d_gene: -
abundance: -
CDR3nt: TGTGCCAGCAGGGCCCGGACACGCAATTCACCCCTCCACTTT
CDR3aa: CASRARTRNSPLHF

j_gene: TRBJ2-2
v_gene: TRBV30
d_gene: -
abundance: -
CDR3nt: TGTGCCTGGACTCAGCGAGGACTATCGAACACCGGGGAGCTGTTTTTT
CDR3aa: CAWTQRGLSNTGELFF

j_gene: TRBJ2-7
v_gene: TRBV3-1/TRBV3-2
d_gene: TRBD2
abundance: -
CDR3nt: TGTGCCAGCAGCCAAAGGGGAGGGACTCCTACCTACGAGCAGTACTTC
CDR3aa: CASSQRGGTPTYEQYF

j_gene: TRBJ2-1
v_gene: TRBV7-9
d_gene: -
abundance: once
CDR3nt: TGTGCCAGCAGCTTGGCGCAGGGGATACTTTACAATGAGCAGTTCTTC
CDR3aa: CASSLAQGILYNEQFF

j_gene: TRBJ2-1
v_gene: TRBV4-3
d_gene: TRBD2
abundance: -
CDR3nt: TGCGCCAGCAGCCTCGGGGGGAGACTTGCCTACAATGAGCAGTTCTTC
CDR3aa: CASSLGGRLAYNEQFF

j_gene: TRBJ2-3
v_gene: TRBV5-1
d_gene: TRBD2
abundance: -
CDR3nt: TGCGCCAGCAGCTTGGGAGTAGCGGGAGGAGGGGATACGCAGTATTTT
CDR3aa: CASSLGVAGGGDTQYF

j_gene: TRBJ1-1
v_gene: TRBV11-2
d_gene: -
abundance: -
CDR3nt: TGTGCCAGCAGCCAACTGGTGACTGAAGCTTTCTTT
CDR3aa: CASSQLVTEAFF

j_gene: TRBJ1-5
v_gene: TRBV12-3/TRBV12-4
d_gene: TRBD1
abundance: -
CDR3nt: TGTGCCAGCACGCCGGGACAGTGGGAGCCCCAGCATTTT
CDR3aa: CASTPGQWEPQHF

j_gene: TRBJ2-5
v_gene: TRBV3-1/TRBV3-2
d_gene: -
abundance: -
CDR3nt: TGTGCCAGCAGCCAAGGAATAAGTCAGGGCAGGGAGACCCAGTACTTC
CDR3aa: CASSQGISQGRETQYF

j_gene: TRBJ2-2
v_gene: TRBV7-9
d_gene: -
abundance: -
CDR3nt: TGTGCCAGCAGCCCTCCTCTAGCTATAGTCACCGGGGAGCTGTTTTTT
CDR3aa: CASSPPLAIVTGELFF

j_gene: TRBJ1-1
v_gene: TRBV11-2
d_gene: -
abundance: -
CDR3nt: TGTGCCAGCAGCTTTCAGGGGACGAACACTGAAGCTTTCTTT
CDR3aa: CASSFQGTNTEAFF

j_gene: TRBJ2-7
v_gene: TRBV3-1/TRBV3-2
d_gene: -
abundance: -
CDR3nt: TGTGCCAGCAGCCAAGGGACGGGAACCTACGAGCAGTACTTC
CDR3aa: CASSQGTGTYEQYF

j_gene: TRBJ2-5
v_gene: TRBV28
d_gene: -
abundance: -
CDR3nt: TGTGCCATCCCGCTACCCCTCGACAGTTGGAGAAGAGAGACCCAGTACTTC
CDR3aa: CAIPLPLDSWRRETQYF

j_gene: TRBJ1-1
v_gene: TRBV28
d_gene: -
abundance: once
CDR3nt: TGTGCCAGCAGTTTCCCGGACAAGACCACTGAAGCTTTCTTT
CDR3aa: CASSFPDKTTEAFF

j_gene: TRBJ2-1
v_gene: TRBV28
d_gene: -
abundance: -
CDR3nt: TGTGCCAGCATGAACGGTGGTTACAATGAGCAGTTCTTC
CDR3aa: CASMNGGYNEQFF

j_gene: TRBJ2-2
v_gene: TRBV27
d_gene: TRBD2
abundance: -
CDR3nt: TGTGCCAGCAGTTTAGTAGCGGGAGTTACCGGGGAGCTGTTTTTT
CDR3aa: CASSLVAGVTGELFF

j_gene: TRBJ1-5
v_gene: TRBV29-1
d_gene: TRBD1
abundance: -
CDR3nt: TGCAGCGTACCTGACAGGGGAAATCAGCCCCAGCATTTT
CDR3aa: CSVPDRGNQPQHF

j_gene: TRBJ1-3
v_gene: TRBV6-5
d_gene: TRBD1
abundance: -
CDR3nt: TGTGCCAGCATAGGGGGCACTCAAGGAAACACCATATATTTT
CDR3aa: CASIGGTQGNTIYF

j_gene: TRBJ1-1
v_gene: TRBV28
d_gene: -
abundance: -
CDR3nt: TGTGCCAGCAGAAGTGACAGTGAAGCTTTCTTT
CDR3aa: CASRSDSEAFF

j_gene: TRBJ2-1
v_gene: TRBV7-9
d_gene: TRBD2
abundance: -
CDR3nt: TGTGCCAGCAGGGGGACTAGCGGGAATGAGCAGTTCTTC
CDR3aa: CASRGTSGNEQFF

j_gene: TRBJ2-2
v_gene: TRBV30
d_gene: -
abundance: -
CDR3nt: TGTGCCTGGACCAGGGGAGCGGGGGAGCTGTTTTTT
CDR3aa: CAWTRGAGELFF

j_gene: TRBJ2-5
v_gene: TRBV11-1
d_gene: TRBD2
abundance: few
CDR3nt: TGTGCCAGCAGCTTAGCAATAGCGGGACTGAAGGAGACCCAGTACTTC
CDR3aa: CASSLAIAGLKETQYF

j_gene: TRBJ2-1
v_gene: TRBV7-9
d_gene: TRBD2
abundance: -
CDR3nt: TGTGCCAGCAGCCCTAGCGGGGGAGTTTACAATGAGCAGTTCTTC
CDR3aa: CASSPSGGVYNEQFF

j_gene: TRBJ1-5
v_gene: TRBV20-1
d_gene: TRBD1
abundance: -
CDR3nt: TGCAGTGCTAGTGGGACAGGGATTTATCAGCCCCAGCATTTT
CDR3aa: CSASGTGIYQPQHF

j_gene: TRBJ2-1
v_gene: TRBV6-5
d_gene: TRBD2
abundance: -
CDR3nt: TGTGCCAGCAGTCGGACTAGCGGGAGTGTTGATGAGCAGTTCTTC
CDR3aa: CASSRTSGSVDEQFF

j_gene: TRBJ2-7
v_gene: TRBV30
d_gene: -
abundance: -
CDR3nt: TGTGCCTGGAGTGTGCAGGGCTACGAGCAGTACTTC
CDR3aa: CAWSVQGYEQYF

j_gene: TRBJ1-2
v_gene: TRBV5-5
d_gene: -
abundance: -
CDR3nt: TGTGCCAGCAGCTTCCCTCCGCCGGACATCCCCTTTTATGGCTACACCTTC
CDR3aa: CASSFPPPDIPFYGYTF

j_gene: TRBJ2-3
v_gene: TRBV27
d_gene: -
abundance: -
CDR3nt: TGTGCCAGCAGTTTATCCGGGACAAGAGGCGCAGATACGCAGTATTTT
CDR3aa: CASSLSGTRGADTQYF

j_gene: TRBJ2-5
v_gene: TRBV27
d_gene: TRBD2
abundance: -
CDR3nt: TGTGCCAGCAGAGCAGCGGGGGGAGGGGAAGAGACCCAGTACTTC
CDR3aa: CASRAAGGGEETQYF

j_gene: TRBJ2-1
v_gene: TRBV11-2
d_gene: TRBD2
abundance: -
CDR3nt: TGTGCCAGCAGCTTAAGGCCGGGACTAGCGGGAGGGCCCTCCACTGAGCAGTTCTTC
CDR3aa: CASSLRPGLAGGPSTEQFF

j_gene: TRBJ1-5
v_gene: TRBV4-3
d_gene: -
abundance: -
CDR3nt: TGCGCCAGCAGCCGAGGGAGGGTAGGTAGCCAGCCCCAGCATTTT
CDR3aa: CASSRGRVGSQPQHF

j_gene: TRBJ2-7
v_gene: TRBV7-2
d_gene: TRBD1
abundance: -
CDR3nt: TGTGCCAGCAGCTCCGGACAGGGAAGGTACTACGAGCAGTACTTC
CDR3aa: CASSSGQGRYYEQYF

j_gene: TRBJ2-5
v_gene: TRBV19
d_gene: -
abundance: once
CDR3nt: TGTGCCAGTAGTACCAACGGGGGTCGAGAGACCCAGTACTTC
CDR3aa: CASSTNGGRETQYF

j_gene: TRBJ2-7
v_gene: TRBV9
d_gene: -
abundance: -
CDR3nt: TGTGCCAGCAGCGCGACCATGACTACTTCGGGGCAGTACTTC
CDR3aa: CASSATMTTSGQYF